This TCR beta chain was sequenced for a study of blood T cell repertoires in COVID-19. Background on the study: Acute and convalescent COVID-19 specimens originated in the United States, Italy and Spain. The analysed material was cDNA or gDNA that came from T cells, B-cell-depleted T cells, or PBMCs.

Produced via immunoSEQ multiplex PCR; TCRdb's table is partial and in-frame only. The table has 150,000 to 200,000 clones, roughly 87% seen once; the top ten hold about 1.2%. All enrollees were roughly 18 to 95 years old and from about 24 US areas. Cohorts were assigned according to the clinical history that participants reported. Source material: PBMCs or T cells enriched from blood (not recorded which). This TCR was sampled from a human donor with acute COVID-19. The donor label of this sample is uncertain.

Here the CDR3 reads CASTTGQGGEQFF. The CDR3 region has the DNA TGTGCCAGTACCACGGGACAGGGGGGTGAGCAGTTCTTC. The genes are TRBV19 and TRBJ2-1; 11 nucleotides match TRBD1. CDR3 length: 13 residues. Unmatched junction bases numbered 5, after V lost 7 bases and J lost 9 bases. Germline loops: CDR1 LNHDA, CDR2 SQIVND (reference sequence).